Below, 32 T cell receptor beta chains from the same sample are listed, as sequenced in a study of Graves' ophthalmopathy and Graves' hyperthyroidism. TCR beta CDR3 amplification used RNA transcripts. After a first-round RT-PCR with HTBI primers, a second-round multiplex PCR was run. TCRdb fed the multiplex PCR reads into MiXCR, producing one record per CDR3 protein. Here the sample spans more than 1,000,000 distinct CDR3 sequences, approximately 35% being singletons. Sequenced input: peripheral blood or thyroid tissue (not recorded which). The source is an adult man with Graves' hyperthyroidism.

This clonotype has ten or more counts. The gene calls are TRBV4-3 and TRBJ2-7; D gene uncertain. Germline V gives CDR1 LGHNA, CDR2 YSLEER. The V and J ends lost 1 base and 3 bases respectively, with 7 bases between them. The CDR3 is 13 amino acids. In DNA, the CDR3 is TGCGCCAGCAGCCAAGGTCCAAGCTACGAGCAGTACTTC. The encoded protein is CASSQGPSYEQYF.

The rearrangement joins TRBV30 to TRBJ2-7; D gene uncertain. This CDR3 region has 12 residues. The germline CDR1 and CDR2 sequences are GTSNPN and SVGIG (reference sequence). Trimming pared 5 bases from V and 5 bases from J, leaving 13 bases between. CDR3 in amino acids: CAWDRRSDEQYF. CDR3 bases: TGTGCCTGGGACCGCCGTTCGGACGAGCAGTACTTC.

V is TRBV27 and J is TRBJ1-5; no reliable D call. The germline V gene encodes CDR1 MNHEY and CDR2 SMNVEV (reference sequence). With 3 bases removed from V and 3 bases from J, the gap between germline ends came to 9 bases. This CDR3 contains 14 residues. The CDR3 DNA reads TGTGCCAGCAGTTTTGGGCAGTTCAATCAGCCCCAGCATTTT. Translation: CASSFGQFNQPQHF.

This CDR3 reads CAISVDSGAANYGYTF. CDR3 sequence (DNA): TGTGCCATCAGTGTGGATTCGGGGGCGGCTAACTATGGCTACACCTTC. V usage is TRBV10-3 and J usage is TRBJ1-2, with a weak D call TRBD1 (6 bases). V was clipped by 4 bases and J by 0 bases, with 15 bases between them. Germline V gene data show CDR1 as ENHRY and CDR2 as SYGVKD. There are 16 residues in the CDR3.

This clonotype was counted ten times or more. The rearrangement joins TRBV7-2 to TRBJ2-7, with 8 bases aligning to TRBD1. Losses at the gene ends were 5 bases for V and 5 bases for J; bases not matched to a gene: 8. Germline-derived CDR1 and CDR2 are SGHTA and FQGNSA. The CDR3 is 14 amino acids. Here the CDR3 reads CASSPRTGMNEQYF. Written as DNA, the CDR3 is TGTGCCAGCAGCCCCCGGACAGGGATGAACGAGCAGTACTTC. Together with reference TRBV7-2 and TRBJ2-7, the CDR3 gives the full variable domain: GAGVSQSPSNKVTEKGKDVELRCDPISGHTALYWYRQSLGQGLEFLIYFQGNSAPDKSGLPSDRFSAERTGGSVSTLTIQRTQQEDSAVYLCASSPRTGMNEQYFGPGTRLTVT.

Ten or more counts support this clonotype. This sequence joins TRBV20-1 and TRBJ1-4, with D unclear. The CDR3 spans 14 residues. Germline lookup yields CDR1 DFQATT and CDR2 SNEGSKA (reference sequence). V lost 0 bases to trimming and J lost 5 bases, with 10 bases between them. CDR3 protein: CSARELTVNEKLFF. DNA of the CDR3: TGCAGTGCTAGAGAACTCACGGTGAATGAAAAACTGTTTTTT.

The chain recombines TRBV5-1 with TRBJ1-2; D gene uncertain. CDR1 is SGHRS, CDR2 YFSETQ, per germline. This CDR3 has 15 residues. Trimming pared 4 bases from V and 4 bases from J, leaving 17 bases between. The CDR3 sequence: CASSHLAGGFYGYTF. The CDR3, as DNA: TGCGCCAGCAGCCACTTAGCGGGAGGATTCTATGGCTACACCTTC.

This clonotype was seen a few times. J is TRBJ2-5 and V is TRBV12-3 or TRBV12-4, with TRBD1 matching 12 bases. With 3 bases clipped from V and 6 bases from J, the junction kept 5 bases outside the gene matches. This CDR3 has 15 amino acids. The CDR3 DNA is TGTGCCAGCAGTTTCGGGACAGGGGGCCTGAAGACCCAGTACTTC. This gives the protein CASSFGTGGLKTQYF.

With respect to this clonotype: A much larger clone lies a single base off, so this may be a read error. V gene TRBV6-5 combines with J gene TRBJ2-5, with D tentatively TRBD2 (5 bases). The CDR3 totals 12 residues. The V end lost 8 bases, the J end lost 7 bases, and 14 bases lay between the germline ends. Germline CDR1 and CDR2: MNHEY and SVGAGI. The DNA for the CDR3 is TGTGCCAGCCGCCAACCCAGCGGGACCCAGTACTTC. This codes for CASRQPSGTQYF.

The chain couples TRBV11-2 to TRBJ1-2, with D maybe TRBD1 (5 bases). The germline V gene encodes CDR1 SGHAT and CDR2 FQNNGV. This CDR3 is built from 13 residues. Trimming left V 4 bases short and J 3 bases short, with 9 bases between. The CDR3 is CASSSVGHYGYTF. The CDR3 DNA follows: TGTGCCAGCAGCTCAGTGGGGCACTATGGCTACACCTTC.

The chain carries TRBV12-3 or TRBV12-4 and TRBJ1-1; no clear D gene. Trimming cost V 6 bases and J 6 bases, with 11 bases left between them. CDR3 length equals 12 residues. The CDR3: CASSPLSPEAFF. The CDR3 coding sequence is TGTGCCAGCAGCCCCCTTTCGCCTGAAGCTTTCTTT.

V is TRBV5-1 and J is TRBJ2-5; D not resolved. The DNA end is more similar to TRBJ2-1, so the J call may be wrong. Germline assignment: CDR1 SGHRS and CDR2 YFSETQ. The CDR3 totals 11 residues. The CDR3 loop reads CASSFAGEQFF. The CDR3 DNA is TGCGCCAGCAGCTTTGCCGGAGAGCAGTTCTTC.

Points on this clonotype: A much more abundant neighbour one base away suggests this may be a read error. This sequence joins TRBV2 and TRBJ2-2; 9 nucleotides match TRBD1. Unmatched junction bases numbered 2, after V lost 6 bases and J lost 3 bases. CDR1 SNHLY and CDR2 FYNNEI come from the germline V gene. The CDR3 covers 14 residues. The CDR3 reads CASRGQGYTGELFF. CDR3 nucleotide sequence: TGTGCCAGCAGGGGACAGGGATACACCGGGGAGCTGTTTTTT. The full variable domain, with the rest looked up from reference TRBV2 and TRBJ2-2, is EPEVTQTPSHQVTQMGQEVILRCVPISNHLYFYWYRQILGQKVEFLVSFYNNEISEKSEIFDDQFSVERPDGSNFTLKIRSTKLEDSAMYFCASRGQGYTGELFFGEGSRLTVL.

This clonotype was found many times. This chain joins TRBV2 and TRBJ2-2, with 11 positions matching TRBD2. Trimming took 6 bases from V and 1 from J; bases not matched to a gene: 7. This CDR3 comprises 17 residues. Germline CDR1 reads SNHLY; CDR2 reads FYNNEI. The chain's CDR3 is CASRPPGLAENTGELFF. The CDR3, as DNA: TGTGCCAGCAGACCCCCGGGACTAGCGGAGAACACCGGGGAGCTGTTTTTT.

In this sample, this clonotype turned up a few times. The V call is TRBV6-5, the J call TRBJ1-2; 7 bases align to TRBD1. Germline CDR1 reads MNHEY; CDR2 reads SVGAGI. The V segment lost 1 base and the J segment 7 bases; nucleotides outside the gene matches: 9. This CDR3 comprises 15 residues. CDR3 bases: TGTGCCAGCAGTTACTTCGGTCGCGGACAGGCTGGCTACACCTTC. It encodes CASSYFGRGQAGYTF.

DNA of the CDR3: TGTGCCAGTAGTATCTTTTCGGTTGGACCGATGAACACTGAAGCTTTCTTT. It specifies CASSIFSVGPMNTEAFF. The V gene is TRBV19, the J gene TRBJ1-1; D is unclear. The germline V gene has CDR1 LNHDA and CDR2 SQIVND (reference sequence). The CDR3 is made up of 17 amino acids. V lost 3 bases to trimming and J lost 0 bases, with 17 bases between them.

This clonotype was found a few times. The chain combines TRBV9 with TRBJ1-1, with D unclear. In germline, CDR1 is SGDLS, CDR2 YYNGEE. This CDR3 region has 14 residues. Trimming took 4 bases from V and 1 from J, leaving 11 bases between them. This CDR3 is CASSPIQTNTEAFF. CDR3 coding DNA: TGTGCCAGCAGCCCGATACAAACGAACACTGAAGCTTTCTTT.

About this clonotype itself: Relative to the germline gene, one junction end is altered; a read error may explain this. This rearrangement joins TRBV2 to TRBJ1-1; 7 nucleotides match TRBD1. Germline-derived CDR1 and CDR2 are SNHLY and FYNNEI. This CDR3 region has 15 residues. In DNA, the CDR3 is TGTGCCAGCAGCCCCACGACAGGGATTCTCGCTGAAGCTATCTTT. The encoded protein is CASSPTTGILAEAIF.

The CDR3 spells CASSIGTGLAIEQYF. In nucleotides, the CDR3 is TGTGCCAGTAGTATAGGTACCGGACTAGCGATTGAGCAGTACTTC. This chain links TRBV19 with TRBJ2-7; 9 bases align to TRBD2. The CDR3 totals 15 residues. Germline CDR1 is LNHDA and CDR2 is SQIVND (reference sequence). V shed 1 base and J 7 bases; nucleotides not matched to a gene: 8.

This clonotype turned up a few times. The genes are TRBV7-9 and TRBJ1-1; a weak D match, TRBD1 (6 bases). V lost 7 bases, J lost 4 bases, and 19 bases lay in between. This CDR3 region has 15 residues. CDR1 and CDR2 from the germline V gene are SEHNR and FQNEAQ (reference sequence). DNA for the CDR3: TGTGCCAGCACCTTGGGTTCGACAGGCCCCACTGAAGCTTTCTTT. It yields the protein CASTLGSTGPTEAFF. The complete variable domain, with remaining parts taken from reference TRBV7-9 and TRBJ1-1, reads DTGVSQNPRHKITKRGQNVTFRCDPISEHNRLYWYRQTLGQGPEFLTYFQNEAQLEKSRLLSDRFSAERPKGSFSTLEIQRTEQGDSAMYLCASTLGSTGPTEAFFGQGTRLTVV.

The rearrangement joins TRBV30 to TRBJ2-7; 8 bases are shared with TRBD1. The germline V gene has CDR1 GTSNPN and CDR2 SVGIG (reference sequence). The CDR3 is 13 amino acids. V gave up 4 bases and J gave up 5 bases; unmatched junction bases: 7. CDR3 nucleotides: TGTGCCTGGACGAGACAGGGGTGGCACGAGCAGTACTTC. Protein: CAWTRQGWHEQYF.

A remark on this clonotype: This may stem from a read error, because a much larger clone lies one nucleotide away. The CDR3: CASSDGRGGYTF. In nucleotides, the CDR3 is TGTGCCAGCAGTGATGGCAGGGGTGGCTACACCTTC. V is TRBV25-1 and J is TRBJ1-2; D might be TRBD1 (6 bases). The CDR3 length is 12 residues. Germline lookup yields CDR1 MGHDK and CDR2 SYGVNS. V lost 3 bases to trimming and J lost 7 bases, with 9 bases between them.

This clonotype was observed many times. V and J are TRBV9 and TRBJ2-7; D might be TRBD2 (7 bases). Germline V CDR1 and CDR2: SGDLS, YYNGEE. Trimming took 3 bases from V and 1 from J, leaving 11 bases between them. CDR3 length: 14 residues. CDR3 nucleotide sequence: TGTGCCAGCAGCGGGGGGGGGCGTTCCTACGAGCAGTACTTC. Translation: CASSGGGRSYEQYF. Full variable domain (missing parts from reference TRBV9 and TRBJ2-7): DSGVTQTPKHLITATGQRVTLRCSPRSGDLSVYWYQQSLDQGLQFLIQYYNGEERAKGNILERFSAQQFPDLHSELNLSSLELGDSALYFCASSGGGRSYEQYFGPGTRLTVT.

Many counts were recorded for this clonotype. The chain uses TRBV7-2 and TRBJ1-5; no firm D call. Per germline, CDR1 SGHTA and CDR2 FQGNSA. The CDR3 spans 14 residues. V shed 0 bases and J shed 7 bases, with 10 bases lying between them. DNA for the CDR3: TGTGCCAGCAGCTTAGCGGCCGGACCCCAGCCCCAGCATTTT. Encoded protein: CASSLAAGPQPQHF. Complete variable domain (other parts from reference TRBV7-2 and TRBJ1-5): GAGVSQSPSNKVTEKGKDVELRCDPISGHTALYWYRQSLGQGLEFLIYFQGNSAPDKSGLPSDRFSAERTGGSVSTLTIQRTQQEDSAVYLCASSLAAGPQPQHFGDGTRLSIL.

The genes are TRBV6-2 or TRBV6-3 and TRBJ1-1; TRBD1 is a possible D gene (6 bases). CDR3 length: 15 amino acids. Germline values: CDR1 MNHEY, CDR2 SVGEGT. V lost 0 bases to trimming and J lost 1 base, with 9 bases between them. CDR3 in amino acids: CASSYSPGANTEAFF. CDR3 bases: TGTGCCAGCAGTTACTCTCCAGGGGCGAACACTGAAGCTTTCTTT.

The CDR3 region has the DNA TGTGCCATCGAACAGGGCCAGGGTCTCTACGAGCAGTACTTC. Its protein product is CAIEQGQGLYEQYF. The chain is built from TRBV10-3 and TRBJ2-7, with D possibly TRBD1 on 6 matching bases. Trimming took off 8 bases at V and 3 bases at J, with 17 bases between the two ends. From germline, CDR1 is ENHRY and CDR2 SYGVKD. The CDR3 is 14 residues long.

Concerning this clonotype: One base away lies a much larger clone, so this may be a sequencing read error. Lacking the conserved final phenylalanine or tryptophan, this CDR3 likely reflects a read error. This chain joins TRBV7-9 and TRBJ1-4; 8 bases match TRBD1. The CDR3 loop spans 15 amino acids. V lost 5 bases to trimming and J lost 8 bases; unmatched junction nucleotides: 10. From germline, CDR1 is SEHNR and CDR2 FQNEAQ (reference sequence). DNA for the CDR3: TGTGCCAGCAGCCCCCCGGACAGGGATGGCGAAAAACTGTTTTGT. Its translation: CASSPPDRDGEKLFC.

The J gene is TRBJ1-3, the V gene TRBV25-1; no reliable D call. Germline V gene lookup returns CDR1 MGHDK and CDR2 SYGVNS. The CDR3 totals 15 residues. Trimming took 1 base from V and 4 from J, leaving 11 bases between them. The CDR3 coding sequence is TGTGCCAGCAGTGAATTAGGGAAGGGAGGAAACACCATATATTTT. Its protein is CASSELGKGGNTIYF.

With respect to this clonotype: A read error is possible here, since a much larger clone lies one base away. The chain is built from TRBV20-1 and TRBJ2-7; 8 bases map to TRBD2. Per the germline V gene, CDR1 is DFQATT and CDR2 is SNEGSKA (reference sequence). The CDR3 sequence is 16 residues long. V trimming: 2 bases; J trimming: 0 bases; junction bases outside the gene matches: 9. The CDR3 DNA sequence: TGCAGTGCTAGAAACTCCGGGACTAGTCACTCCTACGAGCAGTACTTC. The encoded protein is CSARNSGTSHSYEQYF.

J is TRBJ2-7 and V is TRBV10-1; D call uncertain. Germline CDR1 WNHNN, CDR2 SYGVQD (reference sequence). Deletions cut 0 bases from V and 3 bases from J, with 12 bases between. This CDR3 is built from 15 residues. The CDR3 DNA reads TGCGCCAGCAGTGAGTCGAAAGGAATCGGCTACGAGCAGTACTTC. Protein sequence: CASSESKGIGYEQYF.

This clonotype appeared many times. This sequence joins TRBV20-1 and TRBJ2-7, with unresolved D. There are 11 residues in the CDR3. Germline V gene data show CDR1 as DFQATT and CDR2 as SNEGSKA (reference sequence). Trimming left V 5 bases short and J 0 bases short, with 5 bases between. CDR3 region: CSAPSSYEQYF. The CDR3 region has the DNA TGCAGTGCTCCGAGCTCCTACGAGCAGTACTTC.

This clonotype was detected ten times or more. V usage is TRBV6-1 and J usage is TRBJ1-1; D is unclear. Germline CDR1 MNHNS, CDR2 SASEGT. CDR3 size: 13 residues. Trimming took 5 bases from V and 1 from J, leaving 8 bases between them. Here the CDR3 reads CASSPHENTEAFF. CDR3 nucleotide sequence: TGTGCCAGCAGTCCTCATGAGAACACTGAAGCTTTCTTT.